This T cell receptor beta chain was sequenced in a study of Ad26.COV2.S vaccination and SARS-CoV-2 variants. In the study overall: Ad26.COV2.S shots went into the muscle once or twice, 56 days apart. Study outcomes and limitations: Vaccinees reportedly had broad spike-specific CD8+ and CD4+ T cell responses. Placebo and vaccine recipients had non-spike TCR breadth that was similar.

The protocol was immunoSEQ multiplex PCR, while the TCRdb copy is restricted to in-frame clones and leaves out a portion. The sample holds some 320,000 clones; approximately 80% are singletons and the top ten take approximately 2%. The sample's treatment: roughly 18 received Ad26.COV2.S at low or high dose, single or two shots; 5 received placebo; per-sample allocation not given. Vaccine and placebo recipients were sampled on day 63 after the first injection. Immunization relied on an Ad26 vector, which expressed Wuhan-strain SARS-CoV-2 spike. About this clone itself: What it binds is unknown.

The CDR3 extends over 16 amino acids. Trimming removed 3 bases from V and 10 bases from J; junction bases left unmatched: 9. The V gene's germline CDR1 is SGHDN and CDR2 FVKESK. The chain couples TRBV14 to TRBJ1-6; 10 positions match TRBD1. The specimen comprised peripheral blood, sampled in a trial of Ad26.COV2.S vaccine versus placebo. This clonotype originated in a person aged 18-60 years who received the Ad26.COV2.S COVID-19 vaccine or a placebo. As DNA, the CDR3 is TGTGCCAGCAGCCACCGAACCGGGACAGGGGTCTCACCCCTCCACTTT. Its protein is CASSHRTGTGVSPLHF. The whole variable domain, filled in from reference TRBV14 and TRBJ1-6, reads EAGVTQFPSHSVIEKGQTVTLRCDPISGHDNLYWYRRVMGKEIKFLLHFVKESKQDESGMPNNRFLAERTGGTYSTLKVQPAELEDSGVYFCASSHRTGTGVSPLHFGNGTRLTVT.